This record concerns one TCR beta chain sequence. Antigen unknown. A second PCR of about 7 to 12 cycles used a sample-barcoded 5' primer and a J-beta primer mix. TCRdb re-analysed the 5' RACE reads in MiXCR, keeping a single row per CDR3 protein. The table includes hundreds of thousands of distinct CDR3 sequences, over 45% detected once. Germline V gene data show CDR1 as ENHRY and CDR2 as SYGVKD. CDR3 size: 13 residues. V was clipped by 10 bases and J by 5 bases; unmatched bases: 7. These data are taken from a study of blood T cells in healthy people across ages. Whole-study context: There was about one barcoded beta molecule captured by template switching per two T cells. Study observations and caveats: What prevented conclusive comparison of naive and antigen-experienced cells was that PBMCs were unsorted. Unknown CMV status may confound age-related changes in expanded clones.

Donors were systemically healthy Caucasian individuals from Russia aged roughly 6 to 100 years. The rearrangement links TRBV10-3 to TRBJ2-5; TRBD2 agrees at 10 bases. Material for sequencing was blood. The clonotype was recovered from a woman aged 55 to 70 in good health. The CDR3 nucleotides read TGTGCCACAAGCGGGAGGGCACGGGAGACCCAGTACTTC. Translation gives CATSGRARETQYF.